This T cell receptor (beta chain) was sequenced for a study of early T cells in non-severe SARS-CoV-2 infection. Notes on the study in general: Matching against VDJdb likely underestimated virus-specific expansions, favoring anti-spike CD8.

The CDR3 has 15 residues. The V gene's germline CDR1 is SGHAT and CDR2 FQNNGV. A remark on this clonotype: Its antigen is not known. With a much larger clone just one base away, this may be a read error.

Unique molecular identifiers were attached to individual cDNA molecules. One entry per CDR3 protein, called by TCRdb with MiXCR from the 5' RACE reads. In the table there are approximately 100,000 distinct CDR3 sequences, 15% to 20% of which are singletons. The sequenced sample consisted of whole blood. This chain connects TRBV11-2 to TRBJ2-1, with TRBD2 matching 15 bases. This receptor was obtained from an adult who was a healthcare worker with PCR-confirmed SARS-CoV-2 infection or an uninfected control (not recorded which). CDR3 DNA: TGTGCCAGCAGCTTATCGGGACTAGCGGGAGGAGAGCAGTCCTTC. Translated: CASSLSGLAGGEQSF.